A selection of T cell receptor beta chains follows, all from one sample in a study of T cell repertoires in cytomegalovirus infection. TCRdb re-called the reads through MiXCR, storing one row per CDR3 protein. The table has over 450,000 distinct CDR3 sequences, over 9% seen once; the top ten hold approximately 10%. The specimen was PBMCs. The origin of the receptors is a human donor in good health (CMV status not recorded). Some clones in this sample may be carry-over from other donors' samples. Both conserved end residues are part of each CDR3. The order of the fields is CDR3 protein, CDR3 DNA, clone size, V gene, D gene, J gene. A D gene is named only where the DNA matches it firmly. A clone size is listed for some rows: how often the clone was seen (once, few, many), or a class if it is expanded.

CASSVYGGAGETQYF	TGTGCCAGCAGCGTTTACGGGGGGGCCGGAGAGACCCAGTACTTC	many	TRBV9	TRBD2	TRBJ2-5
CASSTGGEYNEQFF	TGTGCCAGCAGCACAGGGGGCGAGTACAATGAGCAGTTCTTC	many	TRBV11-3	TRBD1	TRBJ2-1
CASSDRGTDTQYF	TGTGCCAGCAGCGACAGGGGTACAGATACGCAGTATTTT	many	TRBV7-2	TRBD1	TRBJ2-3
CASSLLSGSYNEQFF	TGTGCCAGCAGCTTGTTGTCCGGCTCCTACAATGAGCAGTTCTTC	many	TRBV7-8	NA	TRBJ2-1
CASSEAGGQGMLWF	TGTGCCAGCAGTGAAGCAGGGGGACAGGGGATGTTGTGGTTC	many	TRBV6-1	TRBD1	TRBJ1-2
CASSLYPGQASGNTIYF	TGTGCCAGCAGCTTATATCCGGGACAGGCCTCTGGAAACACCATATATTTT	many	TRBV7-8	TRBD1	TRBJ1-3
CASSDPTDTEAFF	TGTGCCAGTAGTGACCCCACGGACACTGAAGCTTTCTTT	NA	TRBV19	NA	TRBJ1-1
CASAPAPYEQYF	TGTGCCAGCGCCCCCGCCCCCTACGAGCAGTACTTC	few	TRBV12-3/TRBV12-4	NA	TRBJ2-7
CASSPRTGAVKPYEQYF	TGTGCCAGCAGCCCACGGACAGGGGCCGTCAAACCCTACGAGCAGTACTTC	many	TRBV3-1	TRBD1	TRBJ2-7
CASSLDGGRDYGYTF	TGTGCCAGCAGCTTAGATGGAGGGAGGGACTATGGCTACACCTTC	many	TRBV11-2	NA	TRBJ1-2
CASRNPSGPSTDTQYF	TGTGCCAGCAGAAACCCTAGCGGCCCTAGCACAGATACGCAGTATTTT	many	TRBV7-9	TRBD2	TRBJ2-3
CASSSRQGHTEAFF	TGTGCCAGCAGCTCCCGACAGGGCCACACTGAAGCTTTCTTT	many	TRBV7-2	TRBD1	TRBJ1-1
CASSATSGSVEQFF	TGTGCCAGCAGTGCGACTAGCGGGAGTGTTGAGCAGTTCTTC	many	TRBV2	TRBD2	TRBJ2-1
CATSSSLGPRHTDTQYF	TGTGCCACCAGCTCGTCCCTAGGGCCCCGGCACACAGATACGCAGTATTTT	many	TRBV15	NA	TRBJ2-3
CASSPVTSGNNEQFF	TGTGCCAGCAGCCCAGTGACTAGCGGAAACAATGAGCAGTTCTTC	many	TRBV12-3/TRBV12-4	TRBD2	TRBJ2-1
CATSGTGGGSQPQHF	TGTGCCACCTCCGGGACAGGGGGCGGGAGTCAGCCCCAGCATTTT	few	TRBV24-1	TRBD1	TRBJ1-5
CASSLASGRYNEQFF	TGTGCCAGCAGCTTAGCTAGCGGAAGATACAATGAGCAGTTCTTC	many	TRBV7-2	NA	TRBJ2-1
CASSLGVGPQPQHF	TGTGCCAGCAGCTTGGGCGTGGGGCCTCAGCCCCAGCATTTT	few	TRBV5-6	NA	TRBJ1-5
CASSSRGRTGSSAAYEQYF	TGTGCCAGCAGCTCCCGAGGTAGGACAGGGTCATCAGCTGCCTACGAGCAGTACTTC	many	TRBV5-4	TRBD1	TRBJ2-7
CASSWGVKDSPLHF	TGTGCCAGCAGTTGGGGGGTTAAGGATTCACCCCTCCACTTT	many	TRBV28	NA	TRBJ1-6
CSVEGVRDRGRGYTF	TGCAGCGTTGAAGGGGTGCGGGACAGGGGCCGTGGCTACACCTTC	NA	TRBV29-1	TRBD1	TRBJ1-2
CASSEIAGGSLYEQYF	TGTGCCAGCAGCGAAATAGCGGGAGGCAGTCTGTACGAGCAGTACTTC	many	TRBV7-8	TRBD2	TRBJ2-7
CASSSTRTRYNEQFF	TGTGCCAGCAGCTCGACTAGAACGCGCTACAATGAGCAGTTCTTC	many	TRBV7-2	NA	TRBJ2-1
CASSRDGIYGYTF	TGTGCCAGCAGCAGGGACGGGATCTATGGCTACACCTTC	many	TRBV7-9	NA	TRBJ1-2
CASRGGPYEQYF	TGTGCCAGCAGGGGGGGACCCTACGAGCAGTACTTC	few	TRBV3-1	NA	TRBJ2-7
CASSRGGAGGDIQYF	TGTGCCAGCAGCCGAGGGGGAGCGGGAGGGGACATTCAGTACTTC	many	TRBV12-3/TRBV12-4	TRBD2	TRBJ2-4
CSVDRLAGSGANEQFF	TGCAGCGTTGATAGATTAGCGGGGTCTGGGGCGAATGAGCAGTTCTTC	many	TRBV29-1	TRBD2	TRBJ2-1
CASSYSRQGGDTQYF	TGTGCCAGCAGTTACTCGAGACAGGGGGGGGATACGCAGTATTTT	many	TRBV6-6	TRBD1	TRBJ2-3
CASSLDTGRHEQYF	TGTGCCAGCAGCTTGGATACAGGGCGCCACGAGCAGTACTTC	many	TRBV5-6	NA	TRBJ2-7
CASSYSGRKYGYTF	TGTGCCAGCAGTTACTCGGGACGGAAATATGGCTACACCTTC	many	TRBV6-5	NA	TRBJ1-2
CASSLAGSGRALTGELFF	TGTGCCAGCAGCTTGGCCGGTAGCGGGAGGGCCTTGACCGGGGAGCTGTTTTTT	NA	TRBV5-6	TRBD2	TRBJ2-2
CASGDLYGYTF	TGTGCCAGCGGGGACCTCTATGGCTACACCTTC	few	TRBV9	NA	TRBJ1-2
CASTILAGENEQFF	TGTGCCAGCACCATACTAGCGGGAGAAAATGAGCAGTTCTTC	many	TRBV6-1	TRBD2	TRBJ2-1
CASSDGPAQHF	TGTGCCAGCAGTGACGGGCCGGCCCAGCATTTT	few	TRBV2	NA	TRBJ1-5
CASSQDGIPDTQYF	TGCGCCAGCAGCCAGGATGGGATCCCAGATACGCAGTATTTT	few	TRBV4-1	NA	TRBJ2-3
CASSLSGRGREELFF	TGTGCCAGCAGTTTATCCGGGAGGGGGCGGGAGGAACTGTTTTTT	few	TRBV27	TRBD1	TRBJ1-4
CASSQNSFTGELFF	TGTGCCAGCAGCCAGAATAGTTTCACCGGGGAGCTGTTTTTT	NA	TRBV14	NA	TRBJ2-2
CASSEISYNEQFF	TGTGCCAGCAGTGAGATATCATACAATGAGCAGTTCTTC	many	TRBV2	NA	TRBJ2-1
CASSLLAGVVGTDTQYF	TGTGCCAGCAGTTTACTAGCGGGAGTCGTCGGCACAGATACGCAGTATTTT	many	TRBV28	TRBD2	TRBJ2-3
CASSPGKGEQYF	TGTGCCAGCAGCCCCGGAAAGGGGGAGCAGTACTTC	few	TRBV14	NA	TRBJ2-7
CASSLRTSGRGYEQFF	TGTGCCAGCAGCTTAAGGACTAGCGGGAGGGGGTATGAGCAGTTCTTC	NA	TRBV13	TRBD2	TRBJ2-1
CATSRSGRSYNEQFF	TGTGCCACCAGTAGGAGCGGGAGATCCTACAATGAGCAGTTCTTC	NA	TRBV24-1	TRBD2	TRBJ2-1
CSVLTNEQYF	TGCAGCGTTCTGACAAACGAGCAGTACTTC	NA	TRBV29-1	NA	TRBJ2-7
CAWNGQNMGTGELFF	TGTGCCTGGAATGGACAAAACATGGGCACCGGGGAGCTGTTTTTT	NA	TRBV30	NA	TRBJ2-2
CSASSAGGGGTEAFF	TGCAGTGCTAGTTCTGCCGGGGGGGGCGGCACTGAAGCTTTCTTT	many	TRBV20-1	NA	TRBJ1-1
CSVGGGLSGGEQYF	TGCAGCGTTGGTGGGGGCCTTTCAGGGGGCGAGCAGTACTTC	NA	TRBV29-1	TRBD1	TRBJ2-7
CASSPDKGSQPQHF	TGTGCCAGCAGCCCAGATAAAGGGAGTCAGCCCCAGCATTTT	many	TRBV7-2	NA	TRBJ1-5